This TCR beta chain was captured by sequencing in a study of blood T cell repertoires in COVID-19. As for the study in general: COVID-19 samples, acute and convalescent, were from the United States, Italy and Spain. The cDNA or gDNA used as material had been derived from T cells, B-cell-depleted T cells, or PBMCs.

Source study methods: Amplifying reference gene primers gave estimates of nucleated cell counts. Method: immunoSEQ multiplex PCR; TCRdb's copy keeps in-frame clones and lacks some. That table gives V, J and clone size, and the DNA gave D and trimming. Of approximately 120,000 clones listed, more than 80% are singletons. V lost 0 bases to trimming and J lost 0 bases, with 9 bases between them. This CDR3 region has 15 residues. Germline values: CDR1 SGDLS, CDR2 YYNGEE. Sequencing used peripheral blood. This sequence joins TRBV9 and TRBJ1-1; D is ambiguous. The clonotype was recovered from a woman older than 75 with COVID-19, enrolled during active disease. Here the CDR3 DNA reads TGTGCCAGCAGCGTAGCGGCAGACATGAACACTGAAGCTTTCTTT. Protein sequence: CASSVAADMNTEAFF.